The next 20 T cell receptor beta chains were all read from a single sample in a study of neurological immune-mediated disorders. TCRdb fed the 5' RACE reads into MiXCR, producing one record per CDR3 protein. This table holds more than 45,000 distinct CDR3 sequences, around 3.3% found once. The sample taken for sequencing was PBMCs. These receptors all come from a middle-aged man with multiple sclerosis.

This clonotype was counted at least ten times. The chain recombines TRBV6-2 or TRBV6-3 with TRBJ1-2; D may be TRBD1 (6 bases). Germline assignment: CDR1 MNHEY and CDR2 SVGEGT. V was cut by 7 bases and J by 4 bases, with 13 bases left in between. This CDR3 is built from 13 residues. Here the CDR3 DNA reads TGTGCCAGCAATCCCACAGGGTTCTATGGCTACACCTTC. Its translation: CASNPTGFYGYTF.

This clonotype was observed many times. CDR3 in DNA: TGTGCCAGCAGCGGGGGACCCGTGAACACTGAAGCTTTCTTT. Its translation: CASSGGPVNTEAFF. This chain links TRBV7-9 with TRBJ1-1; a weak D match, TRBD1 (5 bases). The germline V gene has CDR1 SEHNR and CDR2 FQNEAQ (reference sequence). V gave up 5 bases and J gave up 0 bases, with 10 bases separating them. The CDR3 is 14 residues long.

This clonotype appeared many times. The V and J genes are TRBV12-3 or TRBV12-4 and TRBJ2-2; possible D gene TRBD1, 5 bases. The CDR3 has 15 amino acids. The germline V and J ends were trimmed by 2 bases and 7 bases, with 14 bases remaining between them. CDR3 sequence reads: CASSLITGPDGELFF. CDR3 nucleotides: TGTGCCAGCAGTTTAATTACAGGCCCAGACGGGGAGCTGTTTTTT.

This clonotype has a count of ten or more. V usage is TRBV20-1 and J usage is TRBJ2-1; 9 bases align to TRBD2. V shed 0 bases and J 5 bases; nucleotides not matched to a gene: 14. This CDR3 comprises 18 residues. The germline CDR1 and CDR2 sequences are DFQATT and SNEGSKA (reference sequence). The CDR3 bases are TGCAGTGCTAGAGATCCTGGCGGGGGGGCCGGTTTCGACAATGAGCAGTTCTTC. It yields the protein CSARDPGGGAGFDNEQFF.

With respect to this clonotype: A clone one base away is much larger, so this may be a read error. CDR3 sequence: CSAREPNGINTEAFF. CDR3 DNA sequence: TGCAGTGCTAGAGAACCGAACGGAATAAACACTGAAGCTTTCTTT. The chain employs TRBV20-1 and TRBJ1-1, with no clear D. V lost 0 bases to trimming and J lost 2 bases, with 13 bases between them. CDR3 size: 15 residues. The germline CDR1 and CDR2 sequences are DFQATT and SNEGSKA (reference sequence).

This clonotype was recorded at least ten times. The chain employs TRBV21-1 and TRBJ2-7; the table gives TRBD2 as D, unverified against the DNA. TRBV21-1 is a pseudogene. This CDR3 spans 17 amino acids. The CDR3 spells CASSKYSSGGPGYEQYF. In DNA form, the CDR3 reads TGTGCCAGCAGCAAATATTCTAGCGGGGGGCCAGGCTACGAGCAGTACTTC.

This clonotype showed up many times. The chain links TRBV11-2 to TRBJ2-7; no clear D. CDR1 is SGHAT, CDR2 FQNNGV, per germline. The CDR3 length is 14 residues. Trimming shortened V by 2 bases and J by 2 bases, and 10 bases separated the two germline ends. CDR3 residues: CASSLSGITYEQYF. In DNA, the CDR3 is TGTGCCAGCAGCTTATCTGGTATCACCTACGAGCAGTACTTC. Full variable domain (rest looked up from reference TRBV11-2 and TRBJ2-7): EAGVAQSPRYKIIEKRQSVAFWCNPISGHATLYWYQQILGQGPKLLIQFQNNGVVDDSQLPKDRFSAERLKGVDSTLKIQPAKLEDSAVYLCASSLSGITYEQYFGPGTRLTVT.

Many counts were recorded for this clonotype. The chain uses TRBV9 and TRBJ2-7; D might be TRBD2 (5 bases). V lost 0 bases and J 1 base, leaving 11 bases between the germline ends. This CDR3 is built from 15 residues. Germline V CDR1 and CDR2: SGDLS, YYNGEE. Here the CDR3 reads CASSVGLGGSYEQYF. CDR3 nucleotides: TGTGCCAGCAGCGTAGGGCTCGGAGGTTCCTACGAGCAGTACTTC.

This clonotype was seen ten or more times. The V call is TRBV4-1, the J call TRBJ2-3; D is uncertain. The CDR3 totals 13 residues. V was clipped by 3 bases and J by 4 bases, with 8 bases between them. Germline V gene sequence: CDR1 MGHRA, CDR2 YSYEKL. CDR3 amino acids: CASSQEEADTQYF. CDR3 DNA: TGCGCCAGCAGCCAGGAAGAGGCAGATACGCAGTATTTT.

The chain combines TRBV5-1 with TRBJ2-6; D is unclear. Between the trimmed V and J ends, which lost 1 base and 0 bases, there was a span of 2 bases. The germline V gene encodes CDR1 SGHRS and CDR2 YFSETQ. This CDR3 has 14 residues. The CDR3 nucleotides read TGCGCCAGCAGCTTGCTCTCTGGGGCCAACGTCCTGACTTTC. Translating gives CASSLLSGANVLTF.

This clonotype was counted ten times or more. The V call is TRBV12-3 or TRBV12-4, the J call TRBJ2-1, with 11 nucleotides matching TRBD2. There are 16 residues in the CDR3. V shed 3 bases, J shed 2 bases, and the junction held 3 bases outside the gene matches. The CDR3 DNA reads TGTGCCAGCAGTTTCCTTAGCGGGGGGGCCTACAATGAGCAGTTCTTC. Residues: CASSFLSGGAYNEQFF.

This clonotype was recorded at least ten times. The chain employs TRBV29-1 and TRBJ2-7, with 9 bases fitting TRBD1. Trimming removed 6 bases from V and 4 bases from J; junction bases left unmatched: 7. Germline V gives CDR1 SQVTM, CDR2 ANQGSEA. This CDR3 spans 13 amino acids. Here the CDR3 DNA reads TGCAGCGTGGGACAGGGAGAGACGTACGAGCAGTACTTC. It encodes CSVGQGETYEQYF.

Ten or more counts support this clonotype. This rearrangement joins TRBV7-2 to TRBJ2-6, with no clear D. Germline values: CDR1 SGHTA, CDR2 FQGNSA. The CDR3 contains 17 residues. V was cut by 5 bases and J by 4 bases, with 18 bases left in between. The CDR3 DNA reads TGTGCCAGCAGCCAACCGCCAGGCTTGAACGGGGCCAACGTCCTGACTTTC. The encoded protein is CASSQPPGLNGANVLTF.

There are many counts of this clonotype. The chain couples TRBV27 to TRBJ1-1; TRBD1 might be the D (6 bases). V was clipped by 7 bases and J by 2 bases, with 20 bases between them. Germline V gives CDR1 MNHEY, CDR2 SMNVEV (reference sequence). This CDR3 spans 16 amino acids. CDR3 loop: CASNPFPGATNTEAFF. CDR3 nucleotides: TGTGCCAGCAATCCCTTCCCGGGGGCGACAAACACTGAAGCTTTCTTT.

The genes are TRBV5-1 and TRBJ1-1; D ambiguous. Germline CDR1 and CDR2: SGHRS and YFSETQ. Between the trimmed V and J ends, which lost 4 bases and 3 bases, there was a span of 19 bases. The CDR3 totals 16 residues. CDR3 residues: CASSLSPSLKDTEAFF. In DNA, the CDR3 is TGCGCCAGCAGCCTCAGCCCCTCCTTAAAGGACACTGAAGCTTTCTTT.

On this clonotype itself: The junction and the germline gene differ at one end; a read error may be behind it. For the CDR3, the DNA is TGTGCCAGCAGCCTCACCCAATGCGGGTTAAATCAGCCCCAGAATTTT. Its protein is CASSLTQCGLNQPQNF. The chain uses TRBV3-1 and TRBJ1-5; D unclear. This CDR3 is 16 amino acids long. Germline CDR1 and CDR2: LGHDT and YNNKEL (reference sequence).

This clonotype was seen ten or more times. The V and J genes are TRBV20-1 and TRBJ2-1; 16 bases map to TRBD2. Losses at the gene ends were 6 bases for V and 9 bases for J; bases not matched to a gene: 8. This CDR3 is built from 15 residues. CDR1 is DFQATT and CDR2 is SNEGSKA in the germline V gene (reference sequence). CDR3 residues: CSAPGLAGGQGEQFF. The CDR3 DNA reads as TGCAGTGCGCCGGGACTAGCGGGGGGGCAGGGTGAGCAGTTCTTC.

J is TRBJ2-6 and V is TRBV5-6; the D call may be TRBD1 or TRBD2 (5 bases each). Germline loops: CDR1 SGHDT, CDR2 YYEEEE. The CDR3 is 17 residues long. Deletions cut 1 base from V and 5 bases from J, with 16 bases between. This CDR3 reads CASSLTGWGVWANVLTF. The DNA for the CDR3 is TGTGCCAGCAGCTTGACAGGCTGGGGAGTCTGGGCCAACGTCCTGACTTTC.

This clonotype was seen ten or more times. This rearrangement joins TRBV12-3 or TRBV12-4 to TRBJ1-5; D not resolved. This CDR3 is 14 amino acids long. Deletions cut 6 bases from V and 2 bases from J, with 11 bases between. For the CDR3, the DNA is TGTGCCAGCAGGCCGTCGGGAGGCAATCAGCCCCAGCATTTT. Its translation is CASRPSGGNQPQHF.

This clonotype was counted ten times or more. In nucleotides, the CDR3 is TGTGCCAGCAGCTTTGGGCGGGGCTACACCTTC. The encoded protein is CASSFGRGYTF. The V and J genes are TRBV5-6 and TRBJ1-2; no firm D call. CDR3 size: 11 residues. Per germline, CDR1 SGHDT and CDR2 YYEEEE. V shed 2 bases and J shed 8 bases, with 7 bases lying between them.